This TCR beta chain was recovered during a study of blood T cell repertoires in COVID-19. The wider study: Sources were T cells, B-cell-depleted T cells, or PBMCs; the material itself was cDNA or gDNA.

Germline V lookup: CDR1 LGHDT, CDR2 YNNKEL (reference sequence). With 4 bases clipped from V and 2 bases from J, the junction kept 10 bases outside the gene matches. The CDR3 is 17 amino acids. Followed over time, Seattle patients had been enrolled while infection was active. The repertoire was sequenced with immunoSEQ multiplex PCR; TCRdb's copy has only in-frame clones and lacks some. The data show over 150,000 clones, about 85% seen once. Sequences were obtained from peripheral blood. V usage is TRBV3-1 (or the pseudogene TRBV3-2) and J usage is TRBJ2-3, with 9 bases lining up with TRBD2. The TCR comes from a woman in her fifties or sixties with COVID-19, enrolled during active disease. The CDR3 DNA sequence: TGTGCCAGCAGCCCACGGGGTCAGCGGGGGGCCACAGATACGCAGTATTTT. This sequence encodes CASSPRGQRGATDTQYF.